A selection of T cell receptor beta chains follows, all from one sample in a study of OX40 agonist ivuxolimab in advanced cancers. Method: immunoSEQ multiplex PCR; TCRdb's copy keeps in-frame clones and lacks some. Altogether some 64,000 clones are present, more than 85% being singletons, with the ten largest covering around 20%. This material consisted of CD4+ or CD8+ T cells sorted from blood, taken in a trial of the OX40 agonist ivuxolimab. Receptor source: an adult with an advanced solid tumor such as melanoma, head and neck, liver or kidney cancer. The CDR3 runs from the conserved cysteine through the conserved F or W. The D gene is left open where the match is weak. Clone size appears in some rows only: once, few, many, or a class for an expanded clone.

V: TRBV7-6
J: TRBJ2-7
D: NA
size: NA
CDR3: CASSLAGGGGEQYF
DNA: TGTGCCAGCAGCTTAGCTGGGGGGGGCGGCGAGCAGTACTTC

V: TRBV7-8
J: TRBJ2-5
D: TRBD1
size: NA
CDR3: CASSLVTGGVVTQYF
DNA: TGTGCCAGCAGCTTAGTGACAGGGGGCGTTGTGACCCAGTACTTC

V: TRBV6-6
J: TRBJ1-4
D: NA
size: NA
CDR3: CASSYQDGDEKLFF
DNA: TGTGCCAGCAGTTACCAAGACGGGGATGAAAAACTGTTTTTT

V: TRBV10-1
J: TRBJ2-7
D: NA
size: NA
CDR3: CASSESVRPYEQYF
DNA: TGCGCCAGCAGTGAGTCGGTTAGGCCCTACGAGCAGTACTTC

V: TRBV19
J: TRBJ2-7
D: NA
size: NA
CDR3: CASSIEVRPIWEQYF
DNA: TGTGCCAGTAGTATAGAGGTTCGGCCGATCTGGGAGCAGTACTTC

V: TRBV2
J: TRBJ1-6
D: TRBD1
size: NA
CDR3: CASSLTGGAKNSPLHF
DNA: TGTGCCAGCAGCCTGACAGGGGGCGCGAAAAATTCACCCCTCCACTTT

V: TRBV29-1
J: TRBJ1-1
D: NA
size: NA
CDR3: CSVRDTEAFF
DNA: TGCAGCGTTCGGGACACTGAAGCTTTCTTT

V: TRBV25-1
J: TRBJ2-3
D: NA
size: medium-sized
CDR3: CASGRLDTQYF
DNA: TGTGCCAGCGGGCGTCTAGATACGCAGTATTTT

V: TRBV4-1
J: TRBJ2-7
D: TRBD2
size: NA
CDR3: CASSQAWTSGYEQYF
DNA: TGCGCCAGCAGCCAGGCCTGGACTAGCGGCTACGAGCAGTACTTC

V: TRBV19
J: TRBJ1-6
D: TRBD1
size: NA
CDR3: CASSYGTGGSPLHF
DNA: TGTGCCAGTAGTTACGGGACAGGGGGTTCACCCCTCCACTTT

V: TRBV13
J: TRBJ1-1
D: NA
size: NA
CDR3: CASSTRDRNSEAFF
DNA: TGTGCCAGCAGCACACGGGACCGCAACTCTGAAGCTTTCTTT

V: TRBV5-8
J: TRBJ2-3
D: NA
size: NA
CDR3: CASSSAQNADTQYF
DNA: TGTGCCAGCAGCTCTGCCCAAAACGCAGATACGCAGTATTTT

V: TRBV27
J: TRBJ2-7
D: NA
size: NA
CDR3: CASGGWGRRGYEQYF
DNA: TGTGCCAGCGGGGGATGGGGCCGCCGTGGCTACGAGCAGTACTTC

V: TRBV7-9
J: TRBJ2-1
D: TRBD2
size: NA
CDR3: CASSLGTSGGSNEQFF
DNA: TGTGCCAGCAGCTTAGGCACTAGCGGGGGATCCAATGAGCAGTTCTTC

V: TRBV5-5
J: TRBJ1-6
D: NA
size: once
CDR3: CASSSWTDFSSYNSPLHF
DNA: TGTGCCAGCAGTAGTTGGACAGATTTTAGCTCCTATAATTCACCCCTCCACTTT

V: TRBV27
J: TRBJ2-6
D: NA
size: NA
CDR3: CASKELAGANVLTF
DNA: TGTGCCAGCAAGGAATTGGCTGGGGCCAACGTCCTGACTTTC

V: TRBV27
J: TRBJ2-5
D: NA
size: NA
CDR3: CASSQEGAGETQYF
DNA: TGTGCCAGCAGTCAGGAGGGGGCCGGTGAGACCCAGTACTTC

V: TRBV10-1
J: TRBJ2-6
D: NA
size: NA
CDR3: CASSGQASGGANVLTF
DNA: TGCGCCAGCAGTGGACAGGCCTCAGGAGGGGCCAACGTCCTGACTTTC

V: TRBV15
J: TRBJ1-6
D: NA
size: NA
CDR3: CATRSGNSPLHF
DNA: TGTGCTACCCGGAGCGGCAATTCACCCCTCCACTTT

V: TRBV7-9
J: TRBJ1-2
D: TRBD1
size: NA
CDR3: CASSLGGDSYGYTF
DNA: TGTGCCAGCAGCTTAGGGGGGGACAGCTATGGCTACACCTTC

V: TRBV6-5
J: TRBJ2-2
D: TRBD2
size: NA
CDR3: CASSRLRGGGELFF
DNA: TGTGCCAGCAGCAGACTACGCGGGGGCGGGGAGCTGTTTTTT

V: TRBV5-1
J: TRBJ1-6
D: NA
size: NA
CDR3: CASSNGTLNSPLHF
DNA: TGCGCCAGCAGCAACGGGACTCTGAATTCACCCCTCCACTTT

V: TRBV10-1
J: TRBJ1-3
D: TRBD1
size: NA
CDR3: CASSESRDSHSGNTIYF
DNA: TGCGCCAGCAGTGAGTCCCGGGACAGTCACTCTGGAAACACCATATATTTT

V: TRBV27
J: TRBJ1-5
D: NA
size: NA
CDR3: CASSLRGNQPQHF
DNA: TGTGCCAGCAGTTTACGAGGAAATCAGCCCCAGCATTTT

V: TRBV30
J: TRBJ2-3
D: NA
size: NA
CDR3: CARADISSTDTQYF
DNA: TGTGCCCGGGCGGATATTTCTAGCACAGATACGCAGTATTTT

V: TRBV6-5
J: TRBJ2-7
D: NA
size: NA
CDR3: CASSYGGEGPYEQYF
DNA: TGTGCCAGCAGTTACGGTGGTGAGGGGCCCTACGAGCAGTACTTC

V: TRBV6-5
J: TRBJ1-1
D: TRBD1
size: once
CDR3: CASSYGTAVPTEAFF
DNA: TGTGCCAGCAGTTACGGGACAGCGGTTCCCACTGAAGCTTTCTTT

V: TRBV6-1
J: TRBJ2-7
D: NA
size: NA
CDR3: CASCGGGAGGGNEQYF
DNA: TGTGCCAGCTGTGGGGGTGGGGCAGGGGGAGGCAACGAGCAGTACTTC

V: TRBV5-4
J: TRBJ2-7
D: NA
size: once
CDR3: CASSLDREAYEQYF
DNA: TGTGCCAGCAGCTTGGACAGGGAAGCCTACGAGCAGTACTTC

V: TRBV15
J: TRBJ1-5
D: NA
size: NA
CDR3: CATSRSPEEWGQPQHF
DNA: TGTGCCACCAGCAGATCCCCGGAGGAATGGGGGCAGCCCCAGCATTTT

V: TRBV10-2
J: TRBJ1-2
D: NA
size: NA
CDR3: CASSVGFSNYGYTF
DNA: TGCGCCAGCAGTGTGGGGTTCTCTAACTATGGCTACACCTTC

V: TRBV9
J: TRBJ2-3
D: TRBD1
size: NA
CDR3: CASSVGQFSTDTQYF
DNA: TGTGCCAGCAGCGTGGGACAGTTTAGCACAGATACGCAGTATTTT

V: TRBV7-6
J: TRBJ2-2
D: NA
size: NA
CDR3: CASSSLENTGELFF
DNA: TGTGCCAGCAGCTCTTTAGAAAACACCGGGGAGCTGTTTTTT

V: TRBV5-6
J: TRBJ2-7
D: NA
size: NA
CDR3: CASSLYSAYEQYF
DNA: TGTGCCAGCAGCTTGTACAGCGCCTACGAGCAGTACTTC

V: TRBV29-1
J: TRBJ2-5
D: NA
size: NA
CDR3: CSVEVQTRGNSQETQYF
DNA: TGCAGCGTTGAAGTACAGACGAGGGGCAACTCCCAAGAGACCCAGTACTTC

V: TRBV13
J: TRBJ1-4
D: TRBD1
size: NA
CDR3: CASSTWTGLAEKLFF
DNA: TGTGCCAGCAGCACCTGGACAGGGCTGGCTGAAAAACTGTTTTTT

V: TRBV27
J: TRBJ2-7
D: NA
size: NA
CDR3: CASSERHNLEQYF
DNA: TGTGCCAGCAGTGAGAGGCATAATCTCGAGCAGTACTTC

V: TRBV4-1
J: TRBJ2-1
D: TRBD2
size: NA
CDR3: CASSPSGGSYNEQFF
DNA: TGCGCCAGCAGCCCCAGCGGGGGCTCCTACAATGAGCAGTTCTTC

V: TRBV7-2
J: TRBJ2-5
D: TRBD1
size: NA
CDR3: CASSSSTGGQETQYF
DNA: TGTGCCAGCAGCTCCTCGACAGGGGGCCAAGAGACCCAGTACTTC

V: TRBV5-4
J: TRBJ1-1
D: NA
size: NA
CDR3: CASSRNTEAFF
DNA: TGTGCCAGCAGCAGAAATACTGAAGCTTTCTTT

V: TRBV5-4
J: TRBJ2-3
D: NA
size: NA
CDR3: CASSLKTDTQYF
DNA: TGTGCCAGCAGCTTGAAGACGGATACGCAGTATTTT

V: TRBV28
J: TRBJ2-5
D: NA
size: NA
CDR3: CASSLEAGRKQETQYF
DNA: TGTGCCAGCAGTTTAGAGGCGGGGAGGAAGCAGGAGACCCAGTACTTC

V: TRBV2
J: TRBJ2-7
D: TRBD1
size: NA
CDR3: CASSGTGDHEQYF
DNA: TGTGCCAGCAGTGGGACAGGGGATCACGAGCAGTACTTC

V: TRBV21-1
J: TRBJ1-2
D: NA
size: NA
CDR3: CASRKGQGIYGYTF
DNA: TGTGCCAGCAGGAAAGGACAGGGGATATATGGCTACACCTTC

V: TRBV27
J: TRBJ1-1
D: NA
size: NA
CDR3: CASSLFPNTEAFF
DNA: TGTGCCAGCAGTTTATTCCCGAACACTGAAGCTTTCTTT

V: TRBV4-2
J: TRBJ1-6
D: NA
size: many
CDR3: CASSPGMGGIYNSPLHF
DNA: TGTGCCAGCAGCCCCGGGATGGGTGGGATCTATAATTCACCCCTCCACTTT

V: TRBV7-9
J: TRBJ2-7
D: NA
size: once
CDR3: CASSSEGEVEQYF
DNA: TGTGCCAGCAGCTCCGAAGGGGAGGTCGAGCAGTACTTC

V: TRBV4-1
J: TRBJ1-2
D: NA
size: NA
CDR3: CASSQPGTAYGYTF
DNA: TGCGCCAGCAGCCAACCCGGGACGGCTTATGGCTACACCTTC

V: TRBV10-1
J: TRBJ2-1
D: TRBD1
size: NA
CDR3: CASSETGTVAFYEQFF
DNA: TGCGCCAGCAGTGAGACCGGGACAGTAGCGTTCTATGAGCAGTTCTTC

V: TRBV6-1
J: TRBJ2-7
D: NA
size: medium-sized
CDR3: CASSEALQGTEEQYF
DNA: TGTGCCAGCAGTGAAGCCCTACAGGGCACCGAAGAGCAGTACTTC

V: TRBV7-8
J: TRBJ2-5
D: NA
size: NA
CDR3: CASSPERGGQETQYF
DNA: TGTGCCAGCAGCCCCGAGAGGGGCGGGCAAGAGACCCAGTACTTC

V: TRBV25-1
J: TRBJ2-7
D: NA
size: NA
CDR3: CASSAHYEQYF
DNA: TGTGCCAGCAGTGCCCACTACGAGCAGTACTTC

V: TRBV7-9
J: TRBJ1-1
D: NA
size: few
CDR3: CASIETLNTEAFF
DNA: TGTGCCAGCATCGAGACACTGAACACTGAAGCTTTCTTT

V: TRBV18
J: TRBJ1-5
D: NA
size: NA
CDR3: CASSPTMVAGYSNQPQHF
DNA: TGTGCCAGCTCACCAACCATGGTGGCGGGCTATAGCAATCAGCCCCAGCATTTT

V: TRBV29-1
J: TRBJ2-7
D: NA
size: NA
CDR3: CSVADISYEQYF
DNA: TGCAGCGTTGCGGACATCTCCTACGAGCAGTACTTC